This T cell receptor beta chain emerged from a study of patients and donors after allogeneic stem cell transplantation. Per germline, CDR1 DFQATT and CDR2 SNEGSKA (reference sequence). The V end lost 4 bases, the J end lost 0 bases, and 12 bases lay between the germline ends. The CDR3 consists of 14 residues. TCRdb recomputed calls from the RT-PCR reads with MiXCR, one row per CDR3 protein. The sample shows about 200,000 distinct CDR3 sequences, approximately 41% of them seen only once. The sequence came from a human donor who was either an allogeneic HSCT recipient or a stem cell or donor lymphocyte infusion donor (not recorded which). It is not recorded whose cells these are; they may come from a transplant donor. Sequencing input: blood, either unsorted or a sorted T cell fraction (not recorded which). V usage is TRBV20-1 and J usage is TRBJ1-2; D uncertain. The CDR3 sequence: CSAIRGLTNYGYTF. The DNA for the CDR3 is TGCAGTGCTATAAGAGGACTCACTAACTATGGCTACACCTTC.